Below are 22 T cell receptor beta chains sequenced from a single sample in a study of CD8 T cells in ankylosing spondylitis. TCRdb processed the 5' RACE reads anew with MiXCR; each CDR3 protein has one entry. In the table there are roughly 120,000 distinct CDR3 sequences, approximately 14% of which are singletons. Sequenced input: blood, either unsorted or a sorted T cell fraction (not recorded which). These TCRs come from a female donor with ankylosing spondylitis or in good health (not recorded which).

This clonotype was seen a few times. This chain uses TRBV28 with TRBJ2-3; possibly TRBD1 for D (5 bases). CDR1 MDHEN and CDR2 SYDVKM come from the germline V gene. The CDR3 is 16 residues long. V gave up 5 bases and J gave up 3 bases, with 18 bases separating them. CDR3 sequence reads: CASSPPSRTRTDTQYF. The CDR3 DNA reads as TGTGCCAGCAGTCCGCCCTCGCGGACACGGACAGATACGCAGTATTTT.

In this sample, this clonotype turned up a few times. The V gene is TRBV12-3 or TRBV12-4, the J gene TRBJ2-1; D perhaps matches TRBD2 (6 bases). V shed 5 bases and J shed 9 bases, with 17 bases lying between them. The CDR3 loop spans 14 amino acids. The CDR3 sequence: CASSKYGGAGEQFF. The CDR3, as DNA: TGTGCCAGCAGTAAATATGGAGGGGCGGGTGAGCAGTTCTTC.

This clonotype was counted ten times or more. DNA for the CDR3: TGTGCCAGCAGCGTCCCGTCGGTAGCCAAAAACATTCAGTACTTC. Amino acid sequence: CASSVPSVAKNIQYF. The chain has TRBV21-1 and TRBJ2-4; TRBD1 reflects the table's D call only, with no check against the DNA. TRBV21-1 is an annotated pseudogene. This CDR3 has 15 residues.

This rearrangement joins TRBV7-9 to TRBJ1-3; possible D gene TRBD1, 5 bases. V was trimmed by 2 bases and J by 0 bases, leaving 14 bases between them. The CDR3 loop spans 17 amino acids. Germline assignment: CDR1 SEHNR and CDR2 FQNEAQ (reference sequence). The CDR3 here is CASSLMSGTFSGNTIYF. The CDR3 coding sequence is TGTGCCAGCAGCTTAATGAGTGGGACGTTCTCTGGAAACACCATATATTTT. Full variable domain (rest looked up from reference TRBV7-9 and TRBJ1-3): DTGVSQNPRHKITKRGQNVTFRCDPISEHNRLYWYRQTLGQGPEFLTYFQNEAQLEKSRLLSDRFSAERPKGSFSTLEIQRTEQGDSAMYLCASSLMSGTFSGNTIYFGEGSWLTVV.

This clonotype was seen many times. J is TRBJ1-2 and V is TRBV29-1; TRBD1 might be the D (5 bases). The CDR3 has 12 residues. The V gene's germline CDR1 is SQVTM and CDR2 ANQGSEA. Trimming took off 5 bases at V and 5 bases at J, with 12 bases between the two ends. CDR3 loop: CSVRGNLYGYTF. DNA of the CDR3: TGCAGCGTTCGGGGGAACCTATATGGCTACACCTTC.

This clonotype was seen a handful of times. The chain employs TRBV2 and TRBJ2-3, with D unresolved. Germline CDR1 reads SNHLY; CDR2 reads FYNNEI. The CDR3 totals 12 residues. The V gene lost 6 bases and the J gene lost 4 bases, with 8 bases spanning the gap. The CDR3 region has the DNA TGTGCCAGCAGGGTGGCCCCAGATACGCAGTATTTT. Amino acids: CASRVAPDTQYF.

This clonotype was seen a few times. The rearrangement links TRBV5-6 to TRBJ2-7; 8 nucleotides match TRBD2. CDR3 length equals 14 residues. Germline V CDR1 and CDR2: SGHDT, YYEEEE. With 4 bases clipped from V and 7 bases from J, the junction kept 10 bases outside the gene matches. CDR3 sequence (DNA): TGTGCCAGCAGCGGGAACGGGGGGGAGTATGAGCAGTACTTC. Its protein product is CASSGNGGEYEQYF.

The gene calls are TRBV20-1 and TRBJ1-1, with TRBD1 identical over 7 bases. V lost 6 bases and J lost 4; bases outside the gene matches: 11. CDR1 and CDR2 (germline): DFQATT, SNEGSKA (reference sequence). CDR3 length: 14 amino acids. In DNA, the CDR3 is TGCAGTGCCGTTTCCGGGACAGCGGGCACTGAAGCTTTCTTT. This codes for CSAVSGTAGTEAFF.

As for this clonotype: Since a much larger clone is just one base distant, this may be a read error. The rearrangement uses TRBV5-1 and TRBJ2-1; D is unresolved. CDR1 and CDR2 from the germline V gene are SGHRS and YFSETQ. The CDR3 extends over 12 amino acids. Here the CDR3 reads CANSLVTNEQFF. The CDR3 DNA follows: TGCGCCAACAGCTTGGTCACCAATGAGCAGTTCTTC.

This clonotype was observed at least ten times. V and J are TRBV12-3 or TRBV12-4 and TRBJ2-6; perhaps TRBD2 as D (5 bases). CDR3 length equals 15 residues. The V end lost 1 base, the J end lost 4 bases, and 8 bases lay between the germline ends. CDR3 protein: CASSLGGAGANVLTF. CDR3 nucleotides: TGTGCCAGCAGTTTAGGGGGAGCGGGGGCCAACGTCCTGACTTTC.

The rearrangement joins TRBV11-1 to TRBJ2-1, with 9 bases identical to TRBD2. J was trimmed by 2 bases and V by 2 bases; bases with no gene match: 10. The CDR3 extends over 18 amino acids. In germline, CDR1 is SGHAT, CDR2 FQDESV (reference sequence). The CDR3 is CASSLRSAGGSTYNEQFF. For the CDR3, the DNA is TGTGCCAGCAGCTTAAGGTCGGCGGGAGGGAGTACCTACAATGAGCAGTTCTTC.

V is TRBV7-2 and J is TRBJ1-4, with D maybe TRBD1 (5 bases). Deletions cut 2 bases from V and 3 bases from J, with 7 bases between. Germline-derived CDR1 and CDR2 are SGHTA and FQGNSA. The CDR3 sequence is 14 residues long. The CDR3 nucleotides read TGTGCCAGCAGCTTAAGGGACCCTAATGAAAAACTGTTTTTT. The encoded protein is CASSLRDPNEKLFF.

The chain combines TRBV29-1 with TRBJ2-1; possibly TRBD2 for D (6 bases). The V gene lost 4 bases and the J gene lost 2 bases, with 12 bases spanning the gap. The CDR3 totals 14 residues. From germline, CDR1 is SQVTM and CDR2 ANQGSEA. CDR3 protein: CSVGPRLAYNEQFF. Here the CDR3 DNA reads TGCAGCGTTGGACCGAGACTAGCCTACAATGAGCAGTTCTTC.

This clonotype appeared a few times. The rearrangement links TRBV6-1 to TRBJ2-5, with 9 nucleotides matching TRBD2. V lost 7 bases to trimming and J lost 0 bases; unmatched junction nucleotides: 12. Germline loops: CDR1 MNHNS, CDR2 SASEGT. CDR3 size: 17 residues. DNA for the CDR3: TGTGCCAGCACCCAAACCCGACTAGCGGAGCACCAAGAGACCCAGTACTTC. Translation: CASTQTRLAEHQETQYF.

The table lists this clonotype with many counts. V and J are TRBV20-1 and TRBJ1-3; no clear D. The CDR3 has 16 amino acids. From germline, CDR1 is DFQATT and CDR2 SNEGSKA (reference sequence). Trimming removed 5 bases from V and 0 bases from J, with 17 bases in between. The CDR3 DNA reads TGCAGTGCTGTCCTGACATGGGTTAACTCTGGAAACACCATATATTTT. It is translated as CSAVLTWVNSGNTIYF.

This rearrangement joins TRBV5-1 to TRBJ2-3; 10 bases are shared with TRBD2. V shed 4 bases, J shed 4 bases, and the junction held 6 bases outside the gene matches. The CDR3 contains 15 residues. CDR1 is SGHRS and CDR2 is YFSETQ in the germline V gene. The DNA of the CDR3 is TGCGCCAGCAGCGAGCGGGGGGGTCGACCAGATACGCAGTATTTT. Protein product: CASSERGGRPDTQYF. Full variable domain (outside the CDR3, taken from reference TRBV5-1 and TRBJ2-3): KAGVTQTPRYLIKTRGQQVTLSCSPISGHRSVSWYQQTPGQGLQFLFEYFSETQRNKGNFPGRFSGRQFSNSRSEMNVSTLELGDSALYLCASSERGGRPDTQYFGPGTRLTVL.

This clonotype was counted many times. This chain uses TRBV20-1 with TRBJ2-1; 11 bases fit TRBD2. The CDR3 spans 16 residues. Losses at the gene ends were 0 bases for V and 4 bases for J; bases not matched to a gene: 5. Germline values: CDR1 DFQATT, CDR2 SNEGSKA (reference sequence). CDR3 protein: CSARDALAGEYNEQFF. The CDR3 DNA reads TGCAGTGCTAGAGACGCACTAGCGGGAGAGTACAATGAGCAGTTCTTC.

This clonotype came up many times. The chain combines TRBV20-1 with TRBJ1-4, with D possibly being TRBD1 (5 bases). V lost 0 bases to trimming and J lost 11 bases, with 13 bases between them. The germline gives CDR1 DFQATT, CDR2 SNEGSKA (reference sequence). The length of the CDR3 is 13 residues. Here the CDR3 DNA reads TGCAGTGCTAGAGAGGGGGTATTTGGGAAACTGTTTTTT. It is translated as CSAREGVFGKLFF.

V and J are TRBV5-1 and TRBJ2-5, with TRBD2 matching 7 bases. With V trimmed by 5 bases and J by 3 bases, 10 bases remained unmatched. This CDR3 has 15 amino acids. CDR1 and CDR2 from the germline V gene are SGHRS and YFSETQ. The CDR3 here is CASSSGRTSKETQYF. DNA for the CDR3: TGCGCCAGCAGTTCTGGGCGGACTAGTAAAGAGACCCAGTACTTC.

This clonotype appeared many times. The chain carries TRBV20-1 and TRBJ2-3, with 9 bases that match TRBD2. This CDR3 is 17 amino acids long. The V gene's germline CDR1 is DFQATT and CDR2 SNEGSKA (reference sequence). V shed 3 bases and J 5 bases; nucleotides not matched to a gene: 15. DNA of the CDR3: TGCAGTGCTAGCCCCCCGACTAGCGGAAATGGTGGAGATACGCAGTATTTT. Translation gives CSASPPTSGNGGDTQYF.

As for this clonotype: At one of its ends the junction is not consistent with the germline gene, which may arise from a read error. The chain links TRBV7-8 to TRBJ2-1; TRBD2 is a possible D gene (6 bases). This CDR3 has 15 residues. Germline CDR1 and CDR2: SGHVS and FQNEAQ. CDR3 in DNA: TGTGCCGGCAGCTTAGACGGGAGCCCCTACAATGAGCAGTTCTTC. Protein sequence: CAGSLDGSPYNEQFF.

This clonotype was counted ten times or more. The V and J genes are TRBV4-1 and TRBJ2-3, with TRBD2 matching 9 bases. CDR1 is MGHRA, CDR2 YSYEKL, per germline. The CDR3 has 16 residues. Trimming at V came to 2 bases and at J to 5 bases, leaving 8 bases not matched to a gene. The DNA of the CDR3 is TGCGCCAGCAGCCAACGAACCGGGACTAGCCAAGATACGCAGTATTTT. As protein: CASSQRTGTSQDTQYF.